What follows are 32 T cell receptor beta chains derived from one specimen sequenced in a study of graft-versus-host responses after intestinal transplantation. Sequenced by immunoSEQ multiplex PCR; TCRdb stores in-frame clones only, minus some. The repertoire holds tens of thousands of clones, with around 92% as singletons. These receptors have no identified antigens. Sequences were derived from unstimulated CD8+ T cells sorted from spleen or lymph node cells, sampled before intestinal transplant. These receptor sequences come from a human donor who received an intestinal transplant.

The chain recombines TRBV27 with TRBJ2-1; 9 bases are a match to TRBD2. Germline assignment: CDR1 MNHEY and CDR2 SMNVEV (reference sequence). The CDR3 spans 16 residues. V gave up 3 bases and J gave up 10 bases; unmatched junction bases: 13. The CDR3 region is CASSLMASGIGGEQFF. CDR3 coding DNA: TGTGCCAGCAGTTTGATGGCTAGCGGGATCGGGGGGGAGCAGTTCTTC.

This clone was seen a single time. V is TRBV15 and J is TRBJ2-7, with TRBD1 identical over 10 bases. The CDR3 is 13 residues long. CDR1 is LNHNV, CDR2 YYDKDF, per germline (reference sequence). V lost 3 bases, J lost 5 bases, and 1 base stayed unmatched. CDR3: CATSRDRGNEQYF. CDR3 coding DNA: TGTGCCACCAGCAGGGACAGGGGGAACGAGCAGTACTTC.

There are a few counts of this clone. The CDR3 protein is CASSVSSSLSGNTIYF. The CDR3, as DNA: TGTGCCAGCAGTGTCAGCAGTAGCCTCTCTGGAAACACCATATATTTT. The chain employs TRBV6-1 and TRBJ1-3; D ambiguous. V was cut by 4 bases and J by 0 bases, with 13 bases left in between. Germline-derived CDR1 and CDR2 are MNHNS and SASEGT. The CDR3 extends over 16 amino acids.

The chain carries TRBV7-9 and TRBJ1-5, with D hard to call. The CDR3 has 14 amino acids. V lost 1 base, J lost 9 bases, and 13 bases lay in between. The germline gives CDR1 SEHNR, CDR2 FQNEAQ (reference sequence). CDR3 nucleotide sequence: TGTGCCAGCAGCTTAGGGGCGCGCGGGATGCCCCAGCATTTT. It translates to CASSLGARGMPQHF.

The chain carries TRBV11-2 and TRBJ2-7, with 14 bases that match TRBD2. The CDR3 is 19 amino acids. The V segment lost 5 bases and the J segment 2 bases; nucleotides outside the gene matches: 14. Germline values: CDR1 SGHAT, CDR2 FQNNGV. The CDR3 DNA follows: TGTGCCAGCAGCCAAACGACTAGCGGGAGGGCCGTTGGCCCCTACGAGCAGTACTTC. Amino acids: CASSQTTSGRAVGPYEQYF.

The chain joins TRBV19 to TRBJ2-1; TRBD2 aligns across 7 bases. Germline loops: CDR1 LNHDA, CDR2 SQIVND (reference sequence). V trimming: 7 bases; J trimming: 0 bases; junction bases outside the gene matches: 9. The CDR3 is made up of 16 amino acids. CDR3 sequence reads: CASTSRTRSSYNEQFF. CDR3 in DNA: TGTGCCAGTACCTCCCGGACTAGAAGCTCCTACAATGAGCAGTTCTTC.

V gene TRBV6-1 combines with J gene TRBJ2-5; tentative D call: TRBD1 (6 bases). This CDR3 region has 15 residues. Trimming cost V 0 bases and J 2 bases, with 10 bases left between them. Germline CDR1 reads MNHNS; CDR2 reads SASEGT. CDR3 loop: CASSEAQGGQETQYF. In DNA form, the CDR3 reads TGTGCCAGCAGTGAAGCGCAAGGGGGTCAAGAGACCCAGTACTTC.

This chain joins TRBV4-1 and TRBJ2-5; 7 nucleotides line up with TRBD2. After removal of 3 bases from V and 1 base from J, the junction contained 2 bases not matched to a gene. CDR1 is MGHRA, CDR2 YSYEKL, per germline. The CDR3 sequence is 14 residues long. Here the CDR3 DNA reads TGCGCCAGCAGCCAGGGGGGGTCCCAAGAGACCCAGTACTTC. Encoded protein: CASSQGGSQETQYF.

This chain joins TRBV27 and TRBJ2-2, with TRBD2 matching over 12 bases. The CDR3 sequence is 17 residues long. The V gene's germline CDR1 is MNHEY and CDR2 SMNVEV (reference sequence). The junction had 6 bases not matched to a gene; V was cut back by 3 bases and J by 4 bases. CDR3 DNA: TGTGCCAGCAGTTTTGGGCTAGCGGGAGGGCCCACCGGGGAGCTGTTTTTT. Amino acids: CASSFGLAGGPTGELFF.

The count of this clone is one. An end of the junction differs from the germline gene, which may be a read error. The genes are TRBV7-7 and TRBJ1-1, with D uncertain. The CDR3 consists of 13 residues. Germline V gives CDR1 SSHAT, CDR2 FNYEAQ (reference sequence). The CDR3 DNA sequence: TGTGCTAGCAGCCTAGCCCAGAACACTGAAGCTTTCTTT. Its translation: CASSLAQNTEAFF.

The chain recombines TRBV5-1 with TRBJ2-1; 8 bases are a match to TRBD2. The CDR3 length is 16 residues. V trimming: 3 bases; J trimming: 2 bases; junction bases outside the gene matches: 7. Looked up from germline, CDR1 is SGHRS and CDR2 is YFSETQ. The chain's CDR3 is CASSSATSGPYNEQFF. The CDR3 nucleotides read TGCGCCAGCAGCTCCGCTACTAGCGGACCCTACAATGAGCAGTTCTTC.

This clone appeared a few times. The genes are TRBV27 and TRBJ2-3, with 10 bases aligning to TRBD2. After removal of 6 bases from V and 4 bases from J, the junction contained 7 bases not matched to a gene. This CDR3 is built from 15 residues. CDR1 and CDR2 from the germline V gene are MNHEY and SMNVEV (reference sequence). The CDR3 DNA reads as TGTGCCAGCAGCGGGACTAGCGTCTATTCAGATACGCAGTATTTT. As protein: CASSGTSVYSDTQYF.

On this clone itself: One end of the junction fails to match germline, which may point to a read error. V usage is TRBV6-6 and J usage is TRBJ2-3; weak D call: TRBD2 (5 bases). Germline CDR1 and CDR2: MNHNY and SVGAGI (reference sequence). The CDR3 spans 16 residues. CDR3 sequence: CASSHSLPGGTDTQYF. CDR3 bases: TGTGCCAGCAGTCACTCGTTGCCCGGGGGCACAGATACGCAGTATTTT.

The chain joins TRBV28 to TRBJ2-1, with 10 bases aligning to TRBD2. CDR3 length: 14 amino acids. The V and J ends lost 1 base and 9 bases, in that order; junction bases with no gene match: 3. Germline values: CDR1 MDHEN, CDR2 SYDVKM. The CDR3 region is CASSLFLAGAEQFF. CDR3 nucleotide sequence: TGTGCCAGCAGTTTATTTCTAGCGGGAGCTGAGCAGTTCTTC.

The rearrangement joins TRBV10-3 to TRBJ2-7; 12 bases fit TRBD1. V lost 6 bases, J lost 4 bases, and 4 bases stayed unmatched. The CDR3 is 14 residues long. Germline V lookup: CDR1 ENHRY, CDR2 SYGVKD. For the CDR3, the DNA is TGTGCCATCAGACCGGGACAGGGGGCTTACGAGCAGTACTTC. Translating it yields CAIRPGQGAYEQYF.

Only a few counts were recorded for this clone. The rearrangement uses TRBV28 and TRBJ1-1; 8 positions agree with TRBD1. In germline, CDR1 is MDHEN, CDR2 SYDVKM. The CDR3 runs to 14 residues. V gave up 4 bases and J gave up 2 bases; unmatched junction bases: 3. The CDR3 sequence is CASSWGQVNTEAFF. The CDR3 DNA reads TGTGCCAGCAGTTGGGGACAGGTTAACACTGAAGCTTTCTTT.

The rearrangement links TRBV28 to TRBJ1-5, with 8 bases identical to TRBD1. The germline V gene has CDR1 MDHEN and CDR2 SYDVKM. The length of the CDR3 is 14 residues. V lost 4 bases, J lost 6 bases, and 5 bases stayed unmatched. DNA of the CDR3: TGTGCCAGCAGTTCCGGACAGGGACGTCAGCCCCAGCATTTT. Translated: CASSSGQGRQPQHF. The full variable domain, completed using reference TRBV28 and TRBJ1-5, is DVKVTQSSRYLVKRTGEKVFLECVQDMDHENMFWYRQDPGLGLRLIYFSYDVKMKEKGDIPEGYSVSREKKERFSLILESASTNQTSMYLCASSSGQGRQPQHFGDGTRLSIL.

By its share, this clone is medium-sized. V is TRBV5-6 and J is TRBJ1-4, with D unclear. Germline loops: CDR1 SGHDT, CDR2 YYEEEE. The V end lost 4 bases, the J end lost 0 bases, and 13 bases lay between the germline ends. This CDR3 has 16 amino acids. CDR3 in amino acids: CASSPGPGSTNEKLFF. The CDR3 nucleotides are TGTGCCAGCAGCCCCGGGCCGGGATCAACTAATGAAAAACTGTTTTTT.

CDR3 residues: CASSLDPRQATTYEQYF. The CDR3 DNA follows: TGCGCCAGCAGCTTGGATCCCCGACAGGCAACAACCTACGAGCAGTACTTC. The chain couples TRBV5-1 to TRBJ2-7; tentatively, D is TRBD1 (6 bases). With 0 bases removed from V and 2 bases from J, the gap between germline ends came to 18 bases. This CDR3 spans 17 amino acids. Germline CDR1 SGHRS, CDR2 YFSETQ.

The rearrangement links TRBV4-1 to TRBJ2-7; 10 positions agree with TRBD2. The CDR3 is 16 residues long. The trim removed 4 bases at V and 7 bases at J, leaving 13 bases unmatched. CDR1 is MGHRA, CDR2 YSYEKL, per germline. CDR3 DNA: TGCGCCAGCAGCCGAACCAGCGGGGGGGCCGGACAAGAGCAGTACTTC. Its protein is CASSRTSGGAGQEQYF.

This rearrangement joins TRBV19 to TRBJ2-3; TRBD2 matches 8 bases. Germline V gene lookup returns CDR1 LNHDA and CDR2 SQIVND (reference sequence). CDR3 length equals 20 residues. V was clipped by 3 bases and J by 0 bases; unmatched bases: 17. The CDR3 sequence is CASSMLFRREEVTSTDTQYF. In DNA form, the CDR3 reads TGTGCCAGTAGTATGTTGTTTCGGCGGGAGGAAGTAACTAGCACAGATACGCAGTATTTT.

The chain employs TRBV5-6 and TRBJ2-3; 8 bases are shared with TRBD2. The germline CDR1 and CDR2 sequences are SGHDT and YYEEEE. V was pared by 3 bases and J by 4 bases, with 4 bases of the junction left unmatched. The CDR3 totals 14 residues. The CDR3 coding sequence is TGTGCCAGCAGCTACCTGACTAGCGCAGATACGCAGTATTTT. Amino acid sequence: CASSYLTSADTQYF.

The chain carries TRBV9 and TRBJ2-7; no definite D call. Germline assignment: CDR1 SGDLS and CDR2 YYNGEE. The germline V and J ends were trimmed by 0 bases and 4 bases, with 17 bases remaining between them. This CDR3 is 16 amino acids long. The CDR3 nucleotides read TGTGCCAGCAGCGTAGCTAGTGACCGGCCCTTATACGAGCAGTACTTC. It yields the protein CASSVASDRPLYEQYF.

The V and J genes are TRBV7-2 and TRBJ2-1; D gene ambiguous. V was pared by 5 bases and J by 5 bases, with 7 bases between. The V gene's germline CDR1 is SGHTA and CDR2 FQGNSA. The CDR3 is 12 residues long. CDR3 region: CASSPYDNEQFF. CDR3 nucleotides: TGTGCCAGCAGCCCTTATGACAATGAGCAGTTCTTC.

The V and J genes are TRBV2 and TRBJ1-4, with D uncertain. V lost 6 bases to trimming and J lost 8 bases, with 34 bases between them. Germline loops: CDR1 SNHLY, CDR2 FYNNEI. The CDR3 runs to 20 residues. The CDR3 region is CASRAFGWRIPLMFDEKLFF. The CDR3 DNA follows: TGTGCCAGCAGGGCATTTGGTTGGAGGATTCCCCTTATGTTCGACGAAAAACTGTTTTTT.

The chain recombines TRBV29-1 with TRBJ1-1; no clear D gene. Trimming removed 4 bases at V and 1 base at J, with 13 bases between. There are 14 residues in the CDR3. Germline assignment: CDR1 SQVTM and CDR2 ANQGSEA. The CDR3 spells CSVVVGESNTEAFF. The CDR3, as DNA: TGCAGCGTTGTGGTCGGGGAATCGAACACTGAAGCTTTCTTT.

This rearrangement joins TRBV25-1 to TRBJ2-3; 9 nucleotides line up with TRBD1. Germline V gene lookup returns CDR1 MGHDK and CDR2 SYGVNS. The CDR3 spans 14 residues. The J segment lost 6 bases and the V segment lost 4 bases, leaving 5 bases of the junction unmatched. In DNA, the CDR3 is TGTGCCAGCAGTGGGACAGGGGATAGGGATACGCAGTATTTT. Translating it yields CASSGTGDRDTQYF.

The V call is TRBV15, the J call TRBJ2-3; a possible D gene is TRBD2 (5 bases). CDR1 is LNHNV and CDR2 is YYDKDF in the germline V gene (reference sequence). Between the trimmed V and J ends, which lost 1 base and 2 bases, there was a span of 7 bases. This CDR3 is 14 amino acids long. The CDR3 nucleotides read TGTGCCACCAGCAGAGTCCGGGACACAGATACGCAGTATTTT. It translates to CATSRVRDTDTQYF.

This clone has only a few counts. V gene TRBV10-3 combines with J gene TRBJ1-4, with TRBD1 identical over 8 bases. The V segment lost 6 bases and the J segment 2 bases; nucleotides outside the gene matches: 8. The V gene's germline CDR1 is ENHRY and CDR2 SYGVKD. This CDR3 is built from 16 residues. This CDR3 reads CAISSDREGTNEKLFF. For the CDR3, the DNA is TGTGCCATCAGCTCGGACAGGGAAGGCACTAATGAAAAACTGTTTTTT.

This chain uses TRBV19 with TRBJ2-1; TRBD1 is a possible D gene (6 bases). CDR3 length equals 17 residues. The V gene's germline CDR1 is LNHDA and CDR2 SQIVND (reference sequence). Between the trimmed V and J ends, which lost 3 bases and 4 bases, there was a span of 19 bases. The DNA for the CDR3 is TGTGCCAGTAGTATGGTTTCGTGGGGACACCAATACAATGAGCAGTTCTTC. It is translated as CASSMVSWGHQYNEQFF.

The CDR3 loop is CASSLSSLTYNEQFF. The CDR3, as DNA: TGTGCCAGCAGCTTAAGTAGCCTCACCTACAATGAGCAGTTCTTC. The V and J genes are TRBV7-6 and TRBJ2-1; D is uncertain. CDR3 length: 15 amino acids. The V gene lost 2 bases and the J gene lost 2 bases, with 10 bases spanning the gap. In germline, CDR1 is SGHVS, CDR2 FNYEAQ. The complete variable domain, with remaining parts taken from reference TRBV7-6 and TRBJ2-1, reads GAGVSQSPRYKVTKRGQDVALRCDPISGHVSLYWYRQALGQGPEFLTYFNYEAQQDKSGLPNDRFSAERPEGSISTLTIQRTEQRDSAMYRCASSLSSLTYNEQFFGPGTRLTVL.

This clone was picked up one time. For the CDR3, the DNA is TGTGCCAGCAGCCCGGGGGGGGACACTGAAGCTTTCTTT. Amino acid sequence: CASSPGGDTEAFF. This chain links TRBV7-6 with TRBJ1-1, with a possible D match to TRBD1 (5 bases). The V end was cut by 5 bases, the J end by 3 bases, with 10 bases between. CDR3 length: 13 amino acids. Looked up from germline, CDR1 is SGHVS and CDR2 is FNYEAQ.